This T cell receptor (beta chain) was captured in a study of blood T cell repertoires in COVID-19 (dated by TCRdb to 2018 to 2020). As for the study more broadly: Samples covering the acute and convalescent phases of COVID-19 were provided by collaborators in the United States, Italy and Spain. Nearly every sample came with metadata listing a de-identified subject ID, COVID-19 status, age in years and sex. The prospective study material was composed of cDNA or gDNA derived from T cells, B-cell-depleted T cells, or PBMCs. Where HLA class I and class II types were available, the types were taken from metadata supplied by the sample provider, not from assay-based typing. The repertoires were made available in a free public database intended to serve as a resource for research on the immune response to SARS-CoV-2. Samples were obtained from the ongoing ImmuneRACE study (first 160 participants) and from 1,254 subjects provided by 6 global collaborators. The dataset comprised deeply sampled blood TCRbeta repertoires from subjects exposed to, actively infected with, or recovered from COVID-19. Broader findings and caveats from the paper: The quantity of clinical and demographic metadata differed by source and by participant and was supplied without curation.

The immunoSEQ Assay, a bias-controlled multiplex PCR, was used to amplify TCRbeta CDR3 regions from genomic DNA. The study's own analysis went as follows. The number of nucleated cells in each sample was estimated by amplification of reference gene primers within the assay. To quantify the absolute abundance of each unique TCRbeta CDR3 rearrangement, sequence reads were collapsed and filtered. For each sample, productive Simpson clonality was calculated by taking the square root of Simpson's diversity index across productive rearrangements. This is the immuneACCESS table as TCRdb keeps it, with only in-frame sequences that have V and J called. A part of the clones is gone; compared with another copy, unresolved V genes explain less than half, and the rest is unexplained. The V and J calls and clone size come from that table; D and trimming were worked out from the DNA. This sample lists some 100,000 clones; about 74% were detected once. The ten biggest clones cover over 3.5% of the sample.

One collaborating source in Seattle enrolled patients during active infection and followed them longitudinally through the course of disease. The collaborating institutions used their own protocols to collect whole blood in K2EDTA tubes. For TCRbeta analysis, collaborator samples were shipped as frozen whole blood, as isolated PBMCs, or as DNA extracted from either sample type. V is clipped by 3 bases and J by 0 bases, and the sequence between their germline boundaries is 12 bases long. The CDR3, from cysteine to phenylalanine, totals 15 residues. The read is trimmed to its CDR3 DNA, 45 bases read in frame from base 1. As encoded in the germline V gene, CDR1 is MDHEN while CDR2 is SYDVKM. Details on this clone: Its recognized antigen is unknown. One base away there is no much larger clone; base qualities are not given.

The chain is encoded by TRBV28 joined to TRBJ2-7; the D segment could be TRBD1, given 5 matching bases. The material sequenced was peripheral blood. This receptor was taken from a man in his 70s with COVID-19, enrolled during active disease. DNA sequence: TGTGCCAGCAGTTTGTTTTTGGACAACTCCTACGAGCAGTACTTC. It is translated as CASSLFLDNSYEQYF.